The present T cell receptor beta chain was sequenced within a study of identical twins. Study-wide results and limits: Surplus twin overlap in beta out-of-frame sequences was less pronounced.

The CDR3 covers 19 residues. Unique molecular identifiers were in the cDNA, with template-switch universal primer binding. TCRdb processed the 5' RACE reads anew with MiXCR; each CDR3 protein has one entry. The data contain under 900,000 distinct CDR3 sequences, 15% to 20% of them seen just once; the ten biggest clones take up 13%. For this clonotype: Its antigen is undetermined.

This sample also belongs to another study, concerning T cells expressing NK-cell markers. That study reports: In 6 or 7 donors, dominant NKG2C+ clonotypes were roughly 1.0-8% of CD8+ T cells. There were a few donors in whom these clonotypes also led the CD3+CD56-NKG2C+ fraction.

The origin of this receptor is a woman aged 18-35 years in good health. The sample comprised PBMCs. V is TRBV21-1 and J is TRBJ2-7; the table's D call, TRBD1, has no DNA check behind it. TRBV21-1 is designated a pseudogene. CDR3 protein: CASSKEETGGDRGLYEQYF. The CDR3 coding sequence is TGTGCCAGCAGCAAAGAGGAAACGGGTGGGGACAGGGGGCTCTACGAGCAGTACTTC.